These 16 T cell receptor beta chains originate from one sample sequenced in a study of cytomegalovirus exposure and HLA in healthy donors. With 60 Vbeta and 13 Jbeta primers, the PCR was carried out. Here immunoSEQ multiplex PCR was the method, and the copy in TCRdb shows in-frame clones only, minus some. The table shows tens of thousands of clones, with over 60% occurring only once. The sequenced sample was PBMCs. These TCRs come from a man aged 45-60 years in good health and CMV-seropositive.

This chain connects TRBV11-2 to TRBJ2-1; weak D call: TRBD2 (6 bases). CDR3 length equals 12 residues. CDR1 SGHAT and CDR2 FQNNGV come from the germline V gene. Between the trimmed V and J ends, which lost 11 bases and 3 bases, there was a span of 11 bases. CDR3: CAGGDVYNEQFF. CDR3 nucleotides: TGTGCCGGAGGGGACGTCTACAATGAGCAGTTCTTC.

This chain uses TRBV30 with TRBJ2-3; the D is unclear. The CDR3 has 14 amino acids. CDR1 is GTSNPN, CDR2 SVGIG, per germline (reference sequence). V was clipped by 1 base and J by 1 base, with 9 bases between them. In DNA form, the CDR3 reads TGTGCCTGGAGTGACTTTCAGGGCACAGATACGCAGTATTTT. It translates to CAWSDFQGTDTQYF.

The chain carries TRBV5-5 and TRBJ2-1, with a tentative D call TRBD2 (5 bases). The CDR3 is 15 residues long. Germline V gene lookup returns CDR1 SGHKS and CDR2 YYEKEE (reference sequence). The V end lost 0 bases, the J end lost 3 bases, and 10 bases lay between the germline ends. The CDR3: CASSLGADFYNEQFF. The CDR3 DNA follows: TGTGCCAGCAGCTTGGGGGCGGACTTCTACAATGAGCAGTTCTTC.

The chain carries TRBV5-1 and TRBJ1-5, with 7 nucleotides matching TRBD1. The CDR3 covers 15 residues. Germline CDR1 is SGHRS and CDR2 is YFSETQ. Germline trimming cut 0 bases from V and 0 bases from J; bases unmatched to any gene: 0. The CDR3 DNA sequence: TGCGCCAGCAGCTTGGGACAGGGTAGCAATCAGCCCCAGCATTTT. Protein product: CASSLGQGSNQPQHF.

The chain employs TRBV4-1 and TRBJ2-7, with no clear D. Germline lookup yields CDR1 MGHRA and CDR2 YSYEKL. The CDR3 spans 15 residues. V was shortened by 1 base and J by 0 bases, with 10 bases between the two germline ends. CDR3 protein: CASSQVEDYSYEQYF. CDR3 sequence (DNA): TGCGCCAGCAGCCAAGTTGAGGATTACTCCTACGAGCAGTACTTC.

J is TRBJ1-4 and V is TRBV19; D gene uncertain. Germline V lookup: CDR1 LNHDA, CDR2 SQIVND (reference sequence). This CDR3 contains 14 residues. Trimming took off 6 bases at V and 0 bases at J, with 8 bases between the two ends. For the CDR3, the DNA is TGTGCCAGTAGAAACACCGCAACTAATGAAAAACTGTTTTTT. The encoded protein is CASRNTATNEKLFF.

The chain carries TRBV28 and TRBJ1-2, with no clear D. Germline-derived CDR1 and CDR2 are MDHEN and SYDVKM. The V end lost 5 bases, the J end lost 2 bases, and 6 bases lay between the germline ends. The CDR3 length is 12 residues. The CDR3: CASSRGNYGYTF. The CDR3 DNA follows: TGTGCCAGCAGTCGAGGGAACTATGGCTACACCTTC.

V is TRBV9 and J is TRBJ2-5; TRBD1 agrees at 9 bases. The V segment lost 1 base and the J segment 5 bases; nucleotides outside the gene matches: 9. The CDR3 extends over 16 amino acids. The germline gives CDR1 SGDLS, CDR2 YYNGEE. CDR3 sequence reads: CASSVTLGQGIETQYF. The CDR3 DNA reads as TGTGCCAGCAGCGTAACCCTGGGACAGGGCATCGAGACCCAGTACTTC.

The V gene is TRBV7-9, the J gene TRBJ2-3, with a possible D match to TRBD1 (6 bases). V was trimmed by 4 bases and J by 2 bases, leaving 10 bases between them. This CDR3 region has 14 residues. Germline values: CDR1 SEHNR, CDR2 FQNEAQ (reference sequence). CDR3 region: CASSSQGNTDTQYF. CDR3 nucleotide sequence: TGTGCCAGCAGCTCCCAGGGGAACACAGATACGCAGTATTTT.

V is TRBV10-2 and J is TRBJ2-1; possibly TRBD2 for D (6 bases). Trimming cost V 8 bases and J 6 bases, with 8 bases left between them. The CDR3 consists of 11 residues. The germline gives CDR1 WSHSY, CDR2 SAAADI. CDR3 DNA sequence: TGCGCCAGCGTGGGGGGCAATGAGCAGTTCTTC. Its protein product is CASVGGNEQFF.

This chain joins TRBV6-6 and TRBJ2-7; tentative D call: TRBD2 (5 bases). Trimming stripped 7 bases from V and 0 bases from J, with 10 bases between. The CDR3 length is 13 residues. CDR1 is MNHNY, CDR2 SVGAGI, per germline (reference sequence). In DNA form, the CDR3 reads TGTGCCAGCACCTTAGGGAGCTCCTACGAGCAGTACTTC. Translating gives CASTLGSSYEQYF.

This chain joins TRBV10-3 and TRBJ1-5; TRBD1 might be the D (6 bases). Trimming pared 4 bases from V and 6 bases from J, leaving 13 bases between. The CDR3 spans 14 residues. Germline V gives CDR1 ENHRY, CDR2 SYGVKD. The DNA for the CDR3 is TGTGCCATCAGTGGCACAGGGAAAGGTCAGCCCCAGCATTTT. It translates to CAISGTGKGQPQHF.

The V and J genes are TRBV28 and TRBJ1-1, with TRBD1 as a possible D gene (6 bases). The V end lost 8 bases, the J end lost 4 bases, and 11 bases lay between the germline ends. The CDR3 extends over 12 amino acids. The germline V gene encodes CDR1 MDHEN and CDR2 SYDVKM. In DNA, the CDR3 is TGTGCCAGCGAAGGGGGTTTCACTGAAGCTTTCTTT. Residues: CASEGGFTEAFF.

This clone was detected once. The chain carries TRBV5-5 and TRBJ1-3; 7 positions match TRBD1. With 4 bases clipped from V and 5 bases from J, the junction kept 12 bases outside the gene matches. CDR3 length: 16 amino acids. Germline values: CDR1 SGHKS, CDR2 YYEKEE (reference sequence). CDR3 loop: CASSIHTGVNRNTIYF. CDR3 in DNA: TGTGCCAGCAGCATACATACAGGGGTCAATAGAAACACCATATATTTT.

The rearrangement links TRBV6-1 to TRBJ2-2; TRBD2 agrees at 8 bases. The CDR3 contains 13 residues. From germline, CDR1 is MNHNS and CDR2 SASEGT. The J segment lost 5 bases and the V segment lost 6 bases, leaving 2 bases of the junction unmatched. The CDR3 is CASRASGTGELFF. The CDR3 coding sequence is TGTGCCAGCAGGGCTAGCGGGACCGGGGAGCTGTTTTTT.

The rearrangement links TRBV10-3 to TRBJ1-1; a weak D match, TRBD1 (6 bases). Per germline, CDR1 ENHRY and CDR2 SYGVKD. Trimming pared 6 bases from V and 0 bases from J, leaving 14 bases between. CDR3 length equals 15 residues. DNA of the CDR3: TGTGCCATCAGGTTAGAAGGGGGAATGAACACTGAAGCTTTCTTT. It yields the protein CAIRLEGGMNTEAFF.